A single TCR beta chain is shown here with its context. The specificity of this receptor is unknown. No much larger clone exists at a distance of one base, and base qualities are not known. The immunoSEQ assay amplified TCRB CDR3 regions from roughly 2 micrograms of genomic DNA, or from all available DNA when less than that amount was available. For multiplex PCR, 60 forward primers for TCR V beta segments and 13 reverse primers for J beta segments were used. To estimate reads per starting template, synthetic control templates were spiked into each sample at limiting dilution. Reads of 87 bp were generated by sequencing on the Illumina HiSeq System. Per the source publication's procedure: To remove PCR and sequencing errors, closely related sequences were merged with a nearest neighbor algorithm. Only tumor samples with more than 100 unique TCRs identified were used in the study. To estimate TIL fraction, the T cell count derived from reads and spike-in coverage was divided by the number of input cells, assuming 6.4 pg DNA per diploid cell. TCR overlap was measured as the percentage of unique tumor TCR beta sequences that were also present in the peripheral blood of the same patient. The source is immuneACCESS, and TCRdb retained only in-frame sequences with V and J called. Part of the clones is not carried over; for the studies checked, unresolved V genes explain less than half of this, and the remainder is unexplained. The V and J calls and clone size were taken over from that table, and D and trimming were inferred from the DNA. The sample table holds about 2,600 clones, of which roughly 85% were seen once. Together, the top ten hold 8% to 13% of the sample.

The sample belongs to a study of glioma-infiltrating T cells after dendritic cell vaccination (dated by TCRdb to 2015 to 2016). In the study overall: The cohort included around 15 glioblastoma patients drawn from Phase I and II dendritic cell vaccination trials, of whom 9 were newly diagnosed and 6 had recurrent disease. Post-vaccination tumor samples were obtained from repeat resection after recurrence, yielding several pre/post tumor pairs. In glioblastoma patients vaccinated with dendritic cells, deep sequencing of TCR beta CDR3 regions served to measure the amount of tumor-infiltrating lymphocytes and to compare repertoires between tumor and blood. Survival after dendritic cell vaccination was correlated with TCR sequencing metrics such as TIL content and the overlap between tumor and blood repertoires. General conclusions and limits of the study: The cohort was small and heterogeneous, only a few patients had full blood and tumor sets, and even fewer had initial-recurrent tumor pairs. The TCR overlap response model with three groups was called speculative and said to need prospective validation. No direct relationship between TCR clonality and survival was found, suggesting that a diverse polyclonal response may matter. After dendritic cell vaccination, a higher estimated pretreatment TIL content predicted longer time to progression and overall survival.

Interpreted using the paper, the time point label stands for: after dendritic cell vaccination, including at tumor progression/relapse. To make the vaccine, monocyte-derived dendritic cells were cultured for seven to eight days with IL-4 and GM-CSF and then pulsed overnight with autologous tumor lysate. Selection of patients required sufficient residual fresh-frozen tumor tissue and over two years of available survival data. Autologous tumor lysate-pulsed dendritic cell vaccination was administered to the patients between the early 2000s and the early 2010s. Molecular status otherwise varied across the glioblastoma patients, but none of them carried an isocitrate dehydrogenase mutation. Each patient got three intradermal injections of the dendritic cell vaccine, spaced at biweekly intervals, in the arm below the axilla. Before DNA isolation, tumor specimens were washed free of blood, necrotic areas were removed, and over 20% tumor content was confirmed by H&E staining. Genomic DNA was extracted with the Qiagen DNeasy Blood extraction Kit.

Specimen: tumor tissue, collected after dendritic cell vaccination. The clonotype was recovered from a human donor with glioblastoma.

In nucleotides, the sequence is TGTGCCAGCAGTCCCGGGACAGGGGGTTTCTACGAGCAGTACTTC. Translation gives CASSPGTGGFYEQYF. Recombination connected TRBV27 to TRBJ2-7, and 11 junction bases match TRBD1. For CDR1 and CDR2, the germline V gene (reference sequence) lists MNHEY and SMNVEV. The CDR3 has 15 amino acids, counting the end cysteine and phenylalanine. The CDR3 DNA has 45 bases and is translated from base 1. V is pruned by 5 bases and J by 3 bases, leaving 6 bases of the junction without a gene match.